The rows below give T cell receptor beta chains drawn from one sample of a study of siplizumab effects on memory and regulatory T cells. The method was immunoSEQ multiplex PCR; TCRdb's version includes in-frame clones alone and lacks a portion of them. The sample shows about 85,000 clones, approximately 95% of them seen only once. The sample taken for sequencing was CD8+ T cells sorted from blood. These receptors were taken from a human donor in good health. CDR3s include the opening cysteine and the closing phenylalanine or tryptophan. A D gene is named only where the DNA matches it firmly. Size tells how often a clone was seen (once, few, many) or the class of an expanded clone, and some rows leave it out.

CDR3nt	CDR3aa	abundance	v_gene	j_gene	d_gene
TGCAGCGTTGAGCGTCTAGGGTCCTACGAGCAGTACTTC	CSVERLGSYEQYF	NA	TRBV29-1	TRBJ2-7	NA
TGTGCCAGCAGTTTATCAAGGGGACAGGGCTACGAGCAGTACTTC	CASSLSRGQGYEQYF	NA	TRBV27	TRBJ2-7	TRBD1
TGTGCCACTACCCGGAGACTAGCGGGAGGGCCGACTGGTGAGCAGTTCTTC	CATTRRLAGGPTGEQFF	NA	TRBV19	TRBJ2-1	TRBD2
TGTGCCAGCTCACCACCCGCCGGGGTGTTGTCCGGGTACCAAGAGACCCAGTACTTC	CASSPPAGVLSGYQETQYF	NA	TRBV18	TRBJ2-5	NA
TGTGCCAGTAGTCCCCGGACAGGGCCGTCCTACAATGAGCAGTTCTTC	CASSPRTGPSYNEQFF	NA	TRBV19	TRBJ2-1	TRBD1
TGTGCCAGCAGCTCATCTCGAGCGGGCTCTGGGGCCAACGTCCTGACTTTC	CASSSSRAGSGANVLTF	NA	TRBV7-9	TRBJ2-6	NA
TGTGCCACCAGGAGTTTAGGTGAAGCCGACGAGCAGTACTTC	CATRSLGEADEQYF	NA	TRBV15	TRBJ2-7	NA
TGTGCCAGCAGAGAAGGACTAGCGGGGATCACAGATACGCAGTATTTT	CASREGLAGITDTQYF	NA	TRBV2	TRBJ2-3	TRBD2
TGTGCCAGTAGTTTCCAGGGGGACCCTCAAGAGACCCAGTACTTC	CASSFQGDPQETQYF	few	TRBV19	TRBJ2-5	TRBD1
TGTGCCAGTAGAAGAGAGACTAGCGGGATAGAAGAGCAGTACTTC	CASRRETSGIEEQYF	NA	TRBV19	TRBJ2-7	TRBD2
TGTGCCAGCAGTTTCAGGGACGGCAAAAACATTCAGTACTTC	CASSFRDGKNIQYF	NA	TRBV27	TRBJ2-4	NA
TGTGCCAGCAGTGAAGTGGTAGGGACTAGCGGGAGGTCGACCCAAGAGACCCAGTACTTC	CASSEVVGTSGRSTQETQYF	NA	TRBV2	TRBJ2-5	TRBD2
TGTGCCAGCAGCTTCCTAGCGGGAAACTACGAGCAGTACTTC	CASSFLAGNYEQYF	NA	TRBV28	TRBJ2-7	TRBD2
TGTGCCAGCAGTTACTCGACGGGGATGTCGGGTGAAAAACTGTTTTTT	CASSYSTGMSGEKLFF	NA	TRBV6-6	TRBJ1-4	NA
TGTGCCAGCAGCCCTCCAGGGATGCACACTGAAGCTTTCTTT	CASSPPGMHTEAFF	NA	TRBV11-2	TRBJ1-1	NA
TGTGCCAGCAGCTTAGGGGGGCAGGGGAACTATGGCTACACCTTC	CASSLGGQGNYGYTF	NA	TRBV7-8	TRBJ1-2	NA
TGCAGCGCCCGGGACAAAGCCTACGAGCAGTACTTC	CSARDKAYEQYF	NA	TRBV29-1	TRBJ2-7	NA